The TCR beta chain described here comes from a study of human T cells and chemical hapten exposure. On the study more broadly: Small pooled library volume differences chiefly drove per-sample TCR yield variation. Study-level results: No shift was seen in TCRs above 1 in 1000 frequency with DPC sensitization. Expanded TCRs were compared with controls, and the expanded TCRs formed significantly more large CDR3 similarity clusters.

The time point here: patch test 1, 2 weeks after DPC sensitization. The treatment is: therapeutic diphenylcyclopropenone sensitization with weekly scalp DPC. The table lists this clonotype with a few counts. Its antigen is not identified. TCRdb recomputed calls from the RACE reads with MiXCR, one row per CDR3 protein. The sample comprises about 340,000 distinct CDR3 sequences, roughly 6.9% of which are singletons, and 8% to 9% rests with the top ten. Germline-derived CDR1 and CDR2 are MNHEY and SVGAGI. This CDR3 spans 14 amino acids. The V gene lost 4 bases and the J gene lost 4 bases, with 12 bases spanning the gap.

The chain links TRBV6-5 to TRBJ2-3, with D perhaps matching TRBD2 (5 bases). This TCR was recovered from a woman aged 18-29 years with alopecia areata. Some clones in this sample may be carry-over from other donors' samples. This specimen was whole blood, taken in connection with sensitization to the hapten diphenylcyclopropenone (DPC). Written as DNA, the CDR3 is TGTGCCAGCAGTTCCCCGGGGATCGCAGATACGCAGTATTTT. Protein: CASSSPGIADTQYF.